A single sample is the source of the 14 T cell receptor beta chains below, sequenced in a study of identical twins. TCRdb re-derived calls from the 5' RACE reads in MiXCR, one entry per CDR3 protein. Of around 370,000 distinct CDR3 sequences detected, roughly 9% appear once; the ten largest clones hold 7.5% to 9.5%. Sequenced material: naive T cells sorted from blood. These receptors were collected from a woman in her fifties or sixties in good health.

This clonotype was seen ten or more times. The CDR3 coding sequence is TGTGCCAGCAGTTACTCGCCAGGGGAGGGCACTGAAGCTTTCTTT. Its protein product is CASSYSPGEGTEAFF. The genes are TRBV6-5 and TRBJ1-1; a possible D gene is TRBD1 (6 bases). This CDR3 is built from 15 residues. The ends were cut back, 0 bases at V and 4 bases at J, with 12 bases in the middle. The germline CDR1 and CDR2 sequences are MNHEY and SVGAGI.

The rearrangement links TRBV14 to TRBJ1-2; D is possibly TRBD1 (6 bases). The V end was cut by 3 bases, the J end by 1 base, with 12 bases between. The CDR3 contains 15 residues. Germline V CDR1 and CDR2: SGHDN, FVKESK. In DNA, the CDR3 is TGTGCCAGCAGCCAGTACTCAGGGGTTAACTATGGCTACACCTTC. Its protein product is CASSQYSGVNYGYTF.

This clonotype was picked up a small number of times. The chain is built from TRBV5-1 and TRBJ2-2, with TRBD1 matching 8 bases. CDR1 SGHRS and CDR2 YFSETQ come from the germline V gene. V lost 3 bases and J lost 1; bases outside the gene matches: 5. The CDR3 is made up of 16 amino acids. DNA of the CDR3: TGCGCCAGCAGCTCAACAGGGGGTTGGAACACCGGGGAGCTGTTTTTT. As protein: CASSSTGGWNTGELFF.

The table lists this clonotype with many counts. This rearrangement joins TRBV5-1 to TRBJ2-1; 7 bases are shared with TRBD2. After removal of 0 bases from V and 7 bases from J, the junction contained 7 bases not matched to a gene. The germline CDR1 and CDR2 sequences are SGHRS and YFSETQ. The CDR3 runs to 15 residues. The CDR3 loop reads CASSLEAGLGNEQFF. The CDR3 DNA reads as TGCGCCAGCAGCTTGGAAGCGGGACTCGGTAATGAGCAGTTCTTC. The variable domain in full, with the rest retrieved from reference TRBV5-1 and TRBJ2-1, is KAGVTQTPRYLIKTRGQQVTLSCSPISGHRSVSWYQQTPGQGLQFLFEYFSETQRNKGNFPGRFSGRQFSNSRSEMNVSTLELGDSALYLCASSLEAGLGNEQFFGPGTRLTVL.

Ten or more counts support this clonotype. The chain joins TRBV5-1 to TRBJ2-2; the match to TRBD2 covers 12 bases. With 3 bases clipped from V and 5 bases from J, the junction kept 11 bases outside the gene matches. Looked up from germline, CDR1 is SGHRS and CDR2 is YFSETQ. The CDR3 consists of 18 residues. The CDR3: CASSSTLAGGLKTGELFF. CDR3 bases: TGCGCCAGCAGCTCAACACTAGCGGGAGGCCTGAAGACCGGGGAGCTGTTTTTT.

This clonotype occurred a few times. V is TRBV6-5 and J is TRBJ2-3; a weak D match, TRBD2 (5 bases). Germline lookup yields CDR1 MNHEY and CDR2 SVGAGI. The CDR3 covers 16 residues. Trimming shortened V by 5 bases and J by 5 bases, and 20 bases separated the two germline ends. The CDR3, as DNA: TGTGCCAGCAGTCCCCTCGGAGCGGAAGTGCGAGATACGCAGTATTTT. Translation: CASSPLGAEVRDTQYF.

CDR3 in amino acids: CAISDGSVETQYF. The CDR3 DNA is TGTGCCATCAGTGATGGAAGCGTGGAGACCCAGTACTTC. The V and J genes are TRBV10-3 and TRBJ2-5; D uncertain. V lost 3 bases and J 5 bases, leaving 10 bases between the germline ends. CDR3 size: 13 residues. Germline values: CDR1 ENHRY, CDR2 SYGVKD.

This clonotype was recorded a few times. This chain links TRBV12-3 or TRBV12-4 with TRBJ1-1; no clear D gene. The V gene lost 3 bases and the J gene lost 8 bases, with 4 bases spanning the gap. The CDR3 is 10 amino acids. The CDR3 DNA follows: TGTGCCAGCAGTTTGGGGGAAGCTTTCTTT. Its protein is CASSLGEAFF.

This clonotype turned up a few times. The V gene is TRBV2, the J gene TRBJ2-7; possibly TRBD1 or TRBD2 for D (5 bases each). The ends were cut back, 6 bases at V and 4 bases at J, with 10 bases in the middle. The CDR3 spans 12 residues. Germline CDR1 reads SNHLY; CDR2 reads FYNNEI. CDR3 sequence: CASRGDGYEQYF. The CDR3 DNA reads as TGTGCCAGCAGGGGGGACGGGTACGAGCAGTACTTC. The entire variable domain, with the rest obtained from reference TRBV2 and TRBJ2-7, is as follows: EPEVTQTPSHQVTQMGQEVILRCVPISNHLYFYWYRQILGQKVEFLVSFYNNEISEKSEIFDDQFSVERPDGSNFTLKIRSTKLEDSAMYFCASRGDGYEQYFGPGTRLTVT.

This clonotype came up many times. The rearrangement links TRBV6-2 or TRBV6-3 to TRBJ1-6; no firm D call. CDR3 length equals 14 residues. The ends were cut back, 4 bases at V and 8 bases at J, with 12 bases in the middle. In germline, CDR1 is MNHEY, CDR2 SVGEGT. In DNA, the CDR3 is TGTGCCAGCAGTTCCCCGAGCGTGTATTCACCCCTCCACTTT. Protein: CASSSPSVYSPLHF.

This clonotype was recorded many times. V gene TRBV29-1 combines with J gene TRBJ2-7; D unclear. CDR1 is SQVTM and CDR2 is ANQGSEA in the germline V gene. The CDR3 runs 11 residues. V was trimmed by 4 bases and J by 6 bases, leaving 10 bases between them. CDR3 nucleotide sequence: TGCAGCGTTGTTAGCCTCGGCGAGCAGTACTTC. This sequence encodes CSVVSLGEQYF.

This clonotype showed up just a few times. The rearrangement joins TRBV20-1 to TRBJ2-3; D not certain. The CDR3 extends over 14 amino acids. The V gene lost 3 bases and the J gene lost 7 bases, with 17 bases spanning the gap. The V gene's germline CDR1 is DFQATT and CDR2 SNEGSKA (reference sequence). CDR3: CSARVTTAHYTQYF. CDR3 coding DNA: TGCAGTGCTAGGGTCACCACCGCGCACTATACGCAGTATTTT.

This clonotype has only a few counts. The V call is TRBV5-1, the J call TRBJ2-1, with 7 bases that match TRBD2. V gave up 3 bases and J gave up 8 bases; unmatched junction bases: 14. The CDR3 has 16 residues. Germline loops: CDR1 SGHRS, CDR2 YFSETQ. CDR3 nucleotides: TGCGCCAGCAGCTCCGACAGTTGGAGCGGGAAAGATGAGCAGTTCTTC. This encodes CASSSDSWSGKDEQFF.

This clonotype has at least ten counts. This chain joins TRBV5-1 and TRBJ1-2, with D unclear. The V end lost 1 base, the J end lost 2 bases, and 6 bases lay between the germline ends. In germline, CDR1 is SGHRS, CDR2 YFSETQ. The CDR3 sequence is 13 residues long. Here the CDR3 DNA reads TGCGCCAGCAGCTTGTGGTCCAACTATGGCTACACCTTC. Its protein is CASSLWSNYGYTF.